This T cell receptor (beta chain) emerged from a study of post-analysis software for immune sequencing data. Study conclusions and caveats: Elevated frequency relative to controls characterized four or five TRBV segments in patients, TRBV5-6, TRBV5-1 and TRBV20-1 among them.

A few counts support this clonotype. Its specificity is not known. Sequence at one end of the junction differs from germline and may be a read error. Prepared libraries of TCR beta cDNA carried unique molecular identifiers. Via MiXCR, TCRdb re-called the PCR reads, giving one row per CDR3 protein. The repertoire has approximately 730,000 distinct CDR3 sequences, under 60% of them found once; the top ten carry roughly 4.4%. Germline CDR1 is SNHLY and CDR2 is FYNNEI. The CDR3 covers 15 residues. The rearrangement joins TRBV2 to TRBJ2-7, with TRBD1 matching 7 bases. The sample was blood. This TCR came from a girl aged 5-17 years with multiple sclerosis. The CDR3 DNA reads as TGTGCCGGCAGTGAGGGACAGAAACCCACCTACGAGCAGTACTTC. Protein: CAGSEGQKPTYEQYF.